This TCR beta chain was captured by sequencing in a study of T cell responses to AZD1222 COVID-19 vaccine. Study-wide results and caveats: Most donors were white British and more were female, and clonal diversity was possibly underestimated.

Here immunoSEQ multiplex PCR was the method, and the copy in TCRdb shows in-frame clones only, minus some. The sample consists of 150,000 to 250,000 clones, 93% of them appearing once. Concerning this clone: Its antigen is undetermined.

The source of this sequence is an adult who received the AZD1222 COVID-19 vaccine. Here the sequenced sample was peripheral blood, taken 28 days after the second AZD1222 dose.

CDR3 DNA: TGTGCCAGCAGCTTACAGTCTGATCAGCCCCAGCATTTT. Its protein product is CASSLQSDQPQHF. The chain has TRBV7-9 and TRBJ1-5; D remains ambiguous. CDR1 and CDR2 from the germline V gene are SEHNR and FQNEAQ (reference sequence). The CDR3 has 13 amino acids. Deletions cut 2 bases from V and 5 bases from J, with 7 bases between.